This T cell receptor beta chain comes out of a study of blood T cell repertoires in COVID-19. Sequencing used immunoSEQ multiplex PCR; TCRdb keeps in-frame clones, though not all of them. The table records just over 300,000 clones, approximately 90% of them present only once. This CDR3 is 15 amino acids long. Germline assignment: CDR1 MDHEN and CDR2 SYDVKM. V was pared by 3 bases and J by 3 bases, with 14 bases between. The chain uses TRBV28 and TRBJ1-1; tentatively, D is TRBD1 (5 bases). The sample comprised PBMCs or T cells enriched from blood (not recorded which). This receptor was taken from a woman aged 18-29 years who had recovered from COVID-19. Here the CDR3 DNA reads TGTGCCAGCAGTTTTCTTCAGGGTTCGGACACTGAAGCTTTCTTT. Translation gives CASSFLQGSDTEAFF.